This T cell receptor beta chain is drawn from a study of CD8 T cells in Susac syndrome. Reverse transcription of roughly 0.5 to 1 ug RNA used random hexamers. The TCR beta CDR3 was amplified by immunoSEQ multiplex PCR across 54 Vbeta, 13 Jbeta. TCRdb fed the immunoSEQ multiplex PCR reads into MiXCR, producing one record per CDR3 protein. The sample contains tens of thousands of distinct CDR3 sequences, around 94% of which appear only once. As for this clonotype: Its antigen remains unknown.

CDR1 and CDR2 from the germline V gene are MNHEY and SMNVEV (reference sequence). CDR3 length: 13 amino acids. The V end was cut by 4 bases, the J end by 3 bases, with 10 bases between. Study-level points and caveats: Acknowledgment was made by the study that its TCR sequencing and HLA analysis involved a relatively small number of individuals.

The authors sequenced TCR beta from blood CD8+ and CD4+ T cells. TEMRA cells were FACS-enriched, and CD8+ and CD4+ T cells were isolated negatively. The rearrangement uses TRBV27 and TRBJ2-7; D gene unclear. This sequence was found in a human donor in good health. The specimen sequenced was CD8+ T cells from PBMCs. This CDR3 is CASSSTLRYEQYF. The CDR3 coding sequence is TGTGCCAGCAGTTCAACGCTGCGCTACGAGCAGTACTTC.